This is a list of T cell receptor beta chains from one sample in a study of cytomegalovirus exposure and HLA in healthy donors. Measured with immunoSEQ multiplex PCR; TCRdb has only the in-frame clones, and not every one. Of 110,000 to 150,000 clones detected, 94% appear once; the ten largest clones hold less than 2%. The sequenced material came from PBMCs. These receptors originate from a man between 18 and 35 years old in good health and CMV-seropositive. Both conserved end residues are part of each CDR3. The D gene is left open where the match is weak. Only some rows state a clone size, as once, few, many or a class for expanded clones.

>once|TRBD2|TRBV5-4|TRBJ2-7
CASSLALAGGINEQYF
TGTGCCAGCAGCTTAGCACTAGCGGGAGGGATTAACGAGCAGTACTTC
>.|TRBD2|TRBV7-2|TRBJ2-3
CASSAGLAGGADTQYF
TGTGCCAGCAGCGCGGGACTAGCGGGAGGTGCAGATACGCAGTATTTT
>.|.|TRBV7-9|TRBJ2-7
CASSLAGRGYEQYF
TGTGCCAGCAGCTTAGCGGGAAGGGGCTACGAGCAGTACTTC
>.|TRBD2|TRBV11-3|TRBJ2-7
CASSPGGTSYEQYF
TGTGCCAGCAGCCCCGGCGGGACTAGCTACGAGCAGTACTTC
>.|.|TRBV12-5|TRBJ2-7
CASGLVFWEPTYEQYF
TGTGCTAGTGGTTTGGTATTCTGGGAGCCCACCTACGAGCAGTACTTC
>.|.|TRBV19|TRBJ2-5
CASRGPGQETQYF
TGTGCCAGTAGAGGGCCAGGGCAAGAGACCCAGTACTTC
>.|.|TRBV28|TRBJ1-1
CASSLLGEADTEAFF
TGTGCCAGCAGTCTCTTGGGGGAGGCGGACACTGAAGCTTTCTTT
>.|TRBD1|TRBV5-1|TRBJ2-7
CASSLRQGTYEQYF
TGCGCCAGCAGCTTAAGACAGGGAACCTACGAGCAGTACTTC
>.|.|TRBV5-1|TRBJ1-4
CASTRAPGSNEKLFF
TGCGCCAGCACCCGCGCCCCGGGTTCTAATGAAAAACTGTTTTTT
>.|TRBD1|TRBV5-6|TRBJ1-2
CASSLVWTGGGFNGYTF
TGTGCCAGCAGCTTGGTGTGGACAGGGGGCGGTTTTAATGGCTACACCTTC
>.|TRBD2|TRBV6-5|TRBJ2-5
CASSYGAGGQETQYF
TGTGCCAGCAGTTATGGTGCGGGAGGGCAAGAGACCCAGTACTTC
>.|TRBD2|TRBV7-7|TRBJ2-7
CASNSQAGGTPVQYF
TGTGCTAGCAACTCCCAGGCGGGAGGAACGCCGGTGCAGTACTTC
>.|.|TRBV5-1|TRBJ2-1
CASSSGSYNEQFF
TGCGCCAGCAGCTCGGGATCCTACAATGAGCAGTTCTTC
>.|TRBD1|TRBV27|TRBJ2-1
CASRTAPGTGGYNEQFF
TGTGCCAGCAGAACGGCCCCGGGGACAGGGGGATACAATGAGCAGTTCTTC
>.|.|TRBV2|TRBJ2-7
CASSVGLLVHEQYF
TGTGCCAGCAGTGTGGGGCTTCTCGTCCACGAGCAGTACTTC
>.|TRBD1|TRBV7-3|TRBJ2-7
CASSLGGDSFLQYF
TGTGCCAGCAGCTTAGGTGGGGACAGTTTTTTGCAGTACTTC
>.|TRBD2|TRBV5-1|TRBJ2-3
CASSSRLAGDPDTQYF
TGCGCCAGCAGCTCCCGACTAGCGGGAGACCCCGATACGCAGTATTTT
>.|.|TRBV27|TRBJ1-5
CASSPTKGSQPQHF
TGTGCCAGCAGTCCGACTAAGGGAAGTCAGCCCCAGCATTTT
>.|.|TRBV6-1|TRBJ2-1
CASSDNSYWDNEQFF
TGTGCCAGCAGTGATAATTCGTACTGGGACAACGAGCAGTTCTTC
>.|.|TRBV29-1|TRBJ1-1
CSVGRAQNTEAFF
TGCAGCGTTGGGAGGGCTCAGAACACTGAAGCTTTCTTT
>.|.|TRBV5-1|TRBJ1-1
CASSQPERGLTEAFF
TGCGCCAGCAGCCAACCCGAAAGGGGATTAACTGAAGCTTTCTTT
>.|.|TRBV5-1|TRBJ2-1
CASSSPLSHNEQFF
TGCGCCAGCAGCTCACCGCTGAGCCACAATGAGCAGTTCTTC
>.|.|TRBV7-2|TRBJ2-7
CASSLGAGSYEQYF
TGTGCCAGCAGCTTAGGGGCAGGGTCCTACGAGCAGTACTTC
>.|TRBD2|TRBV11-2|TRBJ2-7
CASRIAGGLDEQYF
TGTGCCAGCAGGATAGCGGGAGGGCTCGACGAGCAGTACTTC
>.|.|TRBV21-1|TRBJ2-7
CASFPRGDSGRGNYEQYF
TGTGCCAGCTTTCCAAGGGGGGATAGCGGGAGAGGTAACTACGAGCAGTACTTC
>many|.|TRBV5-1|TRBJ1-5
CASSSTLNNQPQHF
TGCGCCAGCAGCTCCACTTTGAACAATCAGCCCCAGCATTTT
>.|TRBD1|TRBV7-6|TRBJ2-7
CASSPDRDRVHEQYF
TGTGCCAGCAGCCCCGATAGGGACAGGGTTCACGAGCAGTACTTC
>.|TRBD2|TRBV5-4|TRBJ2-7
CASSLASGSHEQYF
TGTGCCAGCAGCTTGGCTAGCGGGAGCCACGAGCAGTACTTC
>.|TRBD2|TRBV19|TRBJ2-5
CASSIGSWGLAGEETQYF
TGTGCCAGTAGTATCGGCTCTTGGGGACTAGCGGGAGAAGAGACCCAGTACTTC
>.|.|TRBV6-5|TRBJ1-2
CASSYSGAGPRIGYTF
TGTGCCAGCAGTTACTCTGGGGCAGGGCCTAGAATCGGCTACACCTTC
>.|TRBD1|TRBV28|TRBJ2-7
CASSARQGMWEQYF
TGTGCCAGCAGTGCCCGACAGGGGATGTGGGAGCAGTACTTC
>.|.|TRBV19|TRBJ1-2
CASSIAGTPSYGYTF
TGTGCCAGTAGTATAGCAGGGACACCCAGCTATGGCTACACCTTC
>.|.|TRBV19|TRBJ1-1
CASSIIGGTEAFF
TGTGCCAGTAGTATAATAGGAGGCACTGAAGCTTTCTTT
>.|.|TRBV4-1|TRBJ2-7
CASSLTEHSYEQYF
TGCGCCAGCTCCCTAACAGAGCACTCCTACGAGCAGTACTTC
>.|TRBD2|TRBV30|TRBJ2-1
CAWRMLAGVGEQFF
TGTGCCTGGAGAATGCTAGCGGGAGTGGGTGAGCAGTTCTTC
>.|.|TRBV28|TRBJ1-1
CASSSNTEAFF
TGTGCCAGCAGTTCTAACACTGAAGCTTTCTTT
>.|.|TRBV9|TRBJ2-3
CASSPHPLGLGGFTQYF
TGTGCCAGCAGCCCCCATCCCCTGGGCCTAGGAGGATTTACGCAGTATTTT
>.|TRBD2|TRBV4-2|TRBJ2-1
CASSQEKVAGDSSYNEQFF
TGTGCCAGCAGCCAAGAGAAGGTAGCGGGGGATAGCTCCTACAATGAGCAGTTCTTC
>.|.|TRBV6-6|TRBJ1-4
CASSPLVYEKLFF
TGTGCCAGCAGTCCTCTAGTATATGAAAAACTGTTTTTT
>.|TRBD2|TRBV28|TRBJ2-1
CASSLFRGSLNEQFF
TGTGCCAGCAGTTTATTCCGCGGGAGCTTAAATGAGCAGTTCTTC
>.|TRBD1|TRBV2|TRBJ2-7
CASTDRDHEQYF
TGTGCCAGTACCGACAGGGACCACGAGCAGTACTTC
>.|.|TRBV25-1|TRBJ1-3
CASSGRQVISGNTIYF
TGTGCCAGCAGTGGACGACAGGTGATCTCTGGAAACACCATATATTTT
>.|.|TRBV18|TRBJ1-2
CASSPGAAENYGYTF
TGTGCCAGCTCACCTGGGGCCGCGGAAAACTATGGCTACACCTTC
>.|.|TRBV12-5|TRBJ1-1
CASGRDKGSSEAFF
TGTGCTAGTGGACGGGACAAGGGGAGCTCTGAAGCTTTCTTT
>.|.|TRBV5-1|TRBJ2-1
CASSLAPRQVNEQFF
TGCGCCAGCAGCTTGGCCCCTCGACAGGTCAATGAGCAGTTCTTC
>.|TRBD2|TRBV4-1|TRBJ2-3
CASSQERLAGALDTQYF
TGCGCCAGCAGCCAAGAAAGGCTAGCGGGAGCTTTGGATACGCAGTATTTT
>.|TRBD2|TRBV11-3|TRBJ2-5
CASSSDGAEGGRETQYF
TGTGCCAGCAGCTCCGACGGGGCGGAGGGAGGGAGGGAGACCCAGTACTTC
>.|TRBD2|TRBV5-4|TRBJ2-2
CASSPGLAGPGELFF
TGTGCCAGCAGCCCGGGACTAGCCGGCCCCGGGGAGCTGTTTTTT
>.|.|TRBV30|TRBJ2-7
CAWSAPPRRPTRYEQYF
TGTGCCTGGAGTGCCCCCCCCAGGCGTCCCACTCGCTACGAGCAGTACTTC
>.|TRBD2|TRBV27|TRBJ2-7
CASSLYAGGGYEQYF
TGTGCCAGCAGTTTATACGCGGGAGGGGGATACGAGCAGTACTTC
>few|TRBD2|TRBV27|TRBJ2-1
CASSPTGTSGSYNEQFF
TGTGCCAGCAGTCCGACCGGGACTAGCGGGAGCTACAATGAGCAGTTCTTC
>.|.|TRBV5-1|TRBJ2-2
CASSLGASTWTGELFF
TGCGCCAGCAGCTTGGGGGCGTCTACATGGACCGGGGAGCTGTTTTTT
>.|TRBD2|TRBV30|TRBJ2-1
CAGLRLAGDYNEQFF
TGTGCCGGCCTCCGTCTAGCGGGAGACTACAATGAGCAGTTCTTC
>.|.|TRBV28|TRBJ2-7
CASMGGELSGEQYF
TGTGCCAGCATGGGCGGGGAACTATCGGGCGAGCAGTACTTC
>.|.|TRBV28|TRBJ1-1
CASSLSPGRTEAFF
TGTGCCAGCAGTTTAAGCCCAGGCCGGACTGAAGCTTTCTTT
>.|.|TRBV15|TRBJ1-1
CATSREMRLEAFF
TGTGCCACCAGCAGAGAGATGAGACTTGAAGCTTTCTTT
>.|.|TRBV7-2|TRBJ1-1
CASSSSPRGSEAFF
TGTGCCAGCAGCTCAAGCCCGCGAGGTTCTGAAGCTTTCTTT
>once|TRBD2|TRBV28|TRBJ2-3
CASSLFRTRVVARDTQYF
TGTGCCAGCAGTTTATTCCGGACTAGGGTGGTAGCAAGGGATACGCAGTATTTT
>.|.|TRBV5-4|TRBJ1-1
CASSSQDRNTEAFF
TGTGCCAGCAGCTCACAGGACAGGAACACTGAAGCTTTCTTT
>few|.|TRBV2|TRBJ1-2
CASSYRDGYTF
TGTGCCAGCAGTTACAGAGATGGCTACACCTTC